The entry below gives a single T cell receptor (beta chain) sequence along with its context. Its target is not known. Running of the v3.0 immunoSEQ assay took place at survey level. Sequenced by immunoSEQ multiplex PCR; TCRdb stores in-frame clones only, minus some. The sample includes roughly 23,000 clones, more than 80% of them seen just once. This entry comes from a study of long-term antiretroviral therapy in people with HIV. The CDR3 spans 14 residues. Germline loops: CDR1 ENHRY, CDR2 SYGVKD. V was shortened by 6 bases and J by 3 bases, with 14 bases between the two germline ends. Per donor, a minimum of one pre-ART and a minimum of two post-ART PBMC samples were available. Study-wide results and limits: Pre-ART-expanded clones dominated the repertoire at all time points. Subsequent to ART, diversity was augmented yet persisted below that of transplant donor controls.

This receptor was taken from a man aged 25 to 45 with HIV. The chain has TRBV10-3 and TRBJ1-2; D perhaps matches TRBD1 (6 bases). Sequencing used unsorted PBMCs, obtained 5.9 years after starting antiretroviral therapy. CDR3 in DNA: TGTGCCATCAGGGCTGCAGGGGACCACTATGGCTACACCTTC. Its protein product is CAIRAAGDHYGYTF.